This T cell receptor (beta chain) is drawn from a study of blood T cells in healthy people across ages. Together with a sample-barcoded 5' primer, a J-beta primer mix was included in a second PCR lasting roughly 6 to 12 cycles. One entry per CDR3 protein, called by TCRdb with MiXCR from the 5' RACE reads. Of more than 650,000 distinct CDR3 sequences in the sample, about a quarter were seen once. The germline CDR1 and CDR2 sequences are WSHSY and SAAADI. The V and J ends lost 6 bases and 6 bases, in that order; junction bases with no gene match: 10. The CDR3 extends over 15 amino acids. These data are also associated with another study on T cells of mothers and their children.

The V gene is TRBV10-2, the J gene TRBJ1-5; 8 positions agree with TRBD1. The sample taken for sequencing was blood. The receptor's source is a boy younger than 18 in good health. CDR3 DNA sequence: TGCGCCAGCAGCGGGGGCAGGGGGCTGGGTCAGCCCCAGCATTTT. Amino acid sequence: CASSGGRGLGQPQHF.